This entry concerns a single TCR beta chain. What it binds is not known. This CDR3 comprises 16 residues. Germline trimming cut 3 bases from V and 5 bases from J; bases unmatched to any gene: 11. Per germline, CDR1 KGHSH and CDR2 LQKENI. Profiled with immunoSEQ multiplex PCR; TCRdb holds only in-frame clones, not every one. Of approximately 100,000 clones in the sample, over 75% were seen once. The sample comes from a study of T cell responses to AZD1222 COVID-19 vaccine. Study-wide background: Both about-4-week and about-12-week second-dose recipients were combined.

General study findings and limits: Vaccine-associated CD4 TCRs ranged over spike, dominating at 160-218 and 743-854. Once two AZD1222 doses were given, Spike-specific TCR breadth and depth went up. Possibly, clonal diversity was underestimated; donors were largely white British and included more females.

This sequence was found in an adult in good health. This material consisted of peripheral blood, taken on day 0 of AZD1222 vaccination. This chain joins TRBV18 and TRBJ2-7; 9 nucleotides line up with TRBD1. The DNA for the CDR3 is TGTGCCAGCTCACCCCCGTCGAAGGGACAGGGTCACGAGCAGTACTTC. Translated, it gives CASSPPSKGQGHEQYF. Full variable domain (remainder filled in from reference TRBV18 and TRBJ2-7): NAGVMQNPRHLVRRRGQEARLRCSPMKGHSHVYWYRQLPEEGLKFMVYLQKENIIDESGMPKERFSAEFPKEGPSILRIQQVVRGDSAAYFCASSPPSKGQGHEQYFGPGTRLTVT.